The present TCR beta chain was sequenced within a study of blood T cell repertoires in COVID-19. Methods used by the authors: Scientists estimated how many nucleated cells there were by amplifying reference gene primers. Assay: immunoSEQ multiplex PCR; the TCRdb copy retains only in-frame clones and omits some. Clone size and V and J calls were adopted from that table, with D and trimming inferred from the DNA. The table lists about 70,000 clones, around 81% of them singletons. The CDR3 has 16 residues. V dropped 2 bases and J dropped 6; count of bases not matched to a gene: 12. The germline CDR1 and CDR2 sequences are SGHTS and YDEGEE.

Sequencing was done on a sample of peripheral blood. The clonotype was recovered from a woman in her 70s with acute or convalescent COVID-19. The chain is built from TRBV5-8 and TRBJ2-3, with 7 bases fitting TRBD1. The CDR3 DNA sequence: TGTGCCAGCAGCTTCCCGGGACAGTTGAAAATTGATACGCAGTATTTT. This codes for CASSFPGQLKIDTQYF. The whole variable domain, filled in from reference TRBV5-8 and TRBJ2-3, reads EAGVTQSPTHLIKTRGQQATLRCSPISGHTSVYWYQQALGLGLQFLLWYDEGEERNRGNFPPRFSGRQFPNYSSELNVNALELEDSALYLCASSFPGQLKIDTQYFGPGTRLTVL.